This T cell receptor beta chain stems from a study of response to subunit inactivated influenza vaccine. TCRdb redid the calling of the RT-PCR reads with MiXCR, one entry per CDR3 protein. The profile covers a few hundred thousand distinct CDR3 sequences, with 11% appearing a single time and roughly 9.6% taken by the ten largest. Trimming removed 4 bases from V and 5 bases from J, with 12 bases in between. CDR3 length: 14 residues. Germline CDR1 and CDR2: MNHEY and SVGAGI. This clonotype was seen only a few times. The sample was also reused in another study, on T cells expressing NK-cell markers. This second report adds: Scientists made TCR beta cDNA using 5'RACE template switching with UMIs. The authors sequenced eight donors, of whom seven were HCMV-seropositive and one was seronegative.

V usage is TRBV6-5 and J usage is TRBJ1-3; D remains unclear. The source material was PBMCs from blood, sampled on the day of vaccination. The clonotype originates from a man aged 45-65 years who received an inactivated influenza vaccine. The DNA of the CDR3 is TGTGCCAGCAGTTGGAACCGGGAGAGAAACACCATATATTTT. It specifies CASSWNRERNTIYF.